The present T cell receptor (beta chain) was sequenced within a study of T cell clonality in common variable immunodeficiency. Study observations and caveats: CVID subjects shared fewer TCRbeta clones than healthy controls did. CVID subjects had higher TCRbeta clonality than healthy controls, most marked in about a third. T cell subpopulation sequencing would be needed to explain CVID clonality.

In regard to this clone: Its target is not known.

Equal genomic DNA amounts from CVID and control samples were sequenced. The table came from immunoSEQ multiplex PCR; TCRdb's copy has only in-frame clones and leaves some out. The repertoire consists of about 74,000 clones, none detected only once. The sample consisted of peripheral blood mononuclear cells. This TCR was recovered from a person aged 18 to 70 in good health.

Incomplete CDR3 DNA: TGTGCCAGCAGCTTACCAGGGGCGAACACTGAA. Its translation is CASSLPGANTE. The entire CDR3 protein reads CASSLPGANTEAFF. The rearrangement links TRBV11-2 to TRBJ1-1; TRBD1 is a possible D gene (6 bases). The CDR3 end lies 3 residues beyond the end of the read and is filled in from the germline J gene. This CDR3 comprises 14 residues. Deletions cut 2 bases from V and 1 base from J, with 8 bases between. Germline values: CDR1 SGHAT, CDR2 FQNNGV.